This T cell receptor (beta chain) was obtained from a study of preoperative IRX-2 immunotherapy in early breast cancer (dated by TCRdb to the late 2010s). Receptor amplification or capture employed the immunoSEQ multiplex PCR assay. Entries here come from immuneACCESS through TCRdb and include only in-frame sequences with V and J called. Some clones fail to appear in such tables; in the studies checked, an unresolved V gene covers under half of the shortfall, and the cause of the remainder is unknown. The sample data list roughly 45,000 clones, and about 95% of these were observed just once. Over 1.5% of the sample rests with the top ten. The cysteine opens and the phenylalanine closes a CDR3 of 12 amino acids. The read is trimmed to its CDR3 DNA, 36 bases read in frame from base 1. CDR1 is given as SGHKS and CDR2 as YYEKEE, both from the germline V gene (reference sequence). The junction carries 9 bases between V and J, which are trimmed by 0 bases and 9 bases respectively.

Explained via the paper, the treatment or condition label denotes: preoperative locoregional IRX-2 cytokine immunotherapy. The samples were obtained from a phase Ib study that tested preoperative, locoregional IRX-2 cytokine immunotherapy meant to prime immune responses. Before surgery, IRX-2 was given to the donors, who were patients with early-stage breast cancer. Notes on this clone: Its antigen remains undetermined. Base qualities are not provided; no much larger clone lies one nucleotide away.

The sequencing used tumor tissue, collected after IRX-2 immunotherapy. The TCR sequence derives from a human donor with breast cancer. Recombination joined TRBV5-5 with TRBJ1-1; TRBD1 is a weak D gene call, 6 bases matching. The CDR3 loop reads CASSLVQGQAFF. Here is the DNA: TGTGCCAGCAGCTTGGTTCAGGGGCAAGCTTTCTTT. Supplemented by the reference TRBV5-5 and TRBJ1-1 proteins around the CDR3, the complete variable domain is DAGVTQSPTHLIKTRGQQVTLRCSPISGHKSVSWYQQVLGQGPQFIFQYYEKEERGRGNFPDRFSARQFPNYSSELNVNALLLGDSALYLCASSLVQGQAFFGQGTRLTVV.